The rows below give T cell receptor beta chains drawn from one sample of a study of post-analysis software for immune sequencing data. TCRdb recomputed calls from the PCR reads with MiXCR, one row per CDR3 protein. The profile shows under 900,000 distinct CDR3 sequences, around 50% of them singletons. The material sequenced was blood. These receptors came from a girl aged 10 to 17 with multiple sclerosis. CDR3s include the opening cysteine and the closing phenylalanine or tryptophan. Each record gives: CDR3 protein, CDR3 DNA, clone size, V gene, D gene, J gene. The D gene is left open where the match is weak. Clone sizes are given selectively: once, few, many, or a class where the clone is expanded.

CASSWGTADYGYTFGSGPPGELFF	NA	NA	TRBV5-1	NA	TRBJ2-2
CASSFELAGSTDTQYF	TGCGCCAGCAGCTTCGAACTAGCGGGTAGTACAGATACGCAGTATTTT	NA	TRBV5-1	TRBD2	TRBJ2-3
CASSLMGVMNTEAFF	TGTGCCAGCAGTTTAATGGGCGTCATGAACACTGAAGCTTTCTTT	NA	TRBV27	NA	TRBJ1-1
CSARERTTDTQYF	TGCAGTGCTAGAGAACGGACAACAGATACGCAGTATTTT	NA	TRBV20-1	NA	TRBJ2-3
CASSSWTGSTAFF	TGTGCCAGCAGTTCCTGGACAGGAAGCACAGCTTTCTTT	few	TRBV6-5	TRBD1	TRBJ1-1
CASSVRESSYEQYF	TGTGCCAGCAGCGTCAGGGAATCCTCCTACGAGCAGTACTTC	NA	TRBV7-6	NA	TRBJ2-7
CASSYHPGQFEETQYF	TGTGCCAGCAGTTACCACCCGGGACAGTTCGAAGAGACCCAGTACTTC	many	TRBV12-3/TRBV12-4	TRBD1	TRBJ2-5
CVSSLAGGDHNEQFF	TGTGTCAGCAGCTTAGCGGGGGGAGACCACAATGAGCAGTTCTTC	NA	TRBV7-2	TRBD2	TRBJ2-1
CAVRTGGEGSYNEQFF	TGTGCCGTCCGGACAGGGGGCGAGGGCTCCTACAATGAGCAGTTCTTC	few	TRBV10-3	TRBD1	TRBJ2-1
CASSQRTGFQETQYF	TGCGCCAGCAGCCAAAGGACGGGCTTCCAAGAGACCCAGTACTTC	few	TRBV4-1	NA	TRBJ2-5
CASSSSITGQGSNEQFF	TGCGCCAGCAGCTCTTCCATAACGGGACAGGGCAGCAATGAGCAGTTCTTC	NA	TRBV5-1	TRBD1	TRBJ2-1
CNAWGEGSRNTEAFF	TGCAACGCTTGGGGAGAGGGATCGAGGAACACTGAAGCTTTCTTT	NA	TRBV29-1	NA	TRBJ1-1
CAGSLAETGKAGDEQFF	TGCGCCGGCAGCTTGGCCGAGACAGGGAAGGCTGGCGATGAGCAGTTCTTC	NA	TRBV5-1	TRBD1	TRBJ2-1
CASRSGGGFTWHQETQYF	TGTGCCAGTCGAAGCGGGGGGGGTTTCACCTGGCACCAAGAGACCCAGTACTTC	NA	TRBV7-2	TRBD2	TRBJ2-5
CASSLESKTYNEQFF	TGTGCCAGCAGCCTGGAGAGTAAAACCTACAATGAGCAGTTCTTC	NA	TRBV7-2	NA	TRBJ2-1
CASSVDRDGDGYTF	TGTGCCAGCAGCGTAGACAGGGATGGGGACGGCTACACCTTC	few	TRBV9	NA	TRBJ1-2